This T cell receptor beta chain was documented in a study of identical twins. The germline CDR1 and CDR2 sequences are DFQATT and SNEGSKA (reference sequence). The CDR3 sequence is 14 residues long. V was pared by 2 bases and J by 5 bases, with 4 bases of the junction left unmatched. TCRdb re-analysed the 5' RACE reads in MiXCR, keeping a single row per CDR3 protein. The sample has more than 350,000 distinct CDR3 sequences; around 9% are singletons. The source is a woman in her forties or fifties in good health. The V and J genes are TRBV20-1 and TRBJ2-3, with 10 bases matching TRBD2. Sequencing used naive T cells sorted from blood. CDR3 nucleotide sequence: TGCAGTGCTAGACTAGCGGGAGTGGTAGATACGCAGTATTTT. It encodes CSARLAGVVDTQYF.